This T cell receptor beta chain emerged from a study of PD-1 blockade in classical Hodgkin lymphoma. TCRdb keeps only in-frame clones here, not all; method: immunoSEQ multiplex PCR. The table shows some 58,000 clones, with about 90% occurring only once. Study outcomes and limitations: Initiation of nivolumab under 1 year after ASCT led to exclusion of patients.

The time point: cycle 4 day 1 (C4D1), after 6 weeks of nivolumab. With no exception, relapse followed autologous stem cell transplantation in all patients, and brentuximab vedotin exposure varied. Turning to this clone: The antigen remains undetermined.

The receptor was derived from a human donor with classical Hodgkin lymphoma. This sample comprised peripheral blood mononuclear cells (PBMCs), obtained before the fourth cycle of nivolumab.

The CDR3 sequence: CASSLSGGRRNVIDTQYF. DNA for the CDR3: TGTGCCAGCAGTTTATCTGGTGGAAGAAGGAACGTTATAGATACGCAGTATTTT. V and J are TRBV27 and TRBJ2-3, with no clear D. The germline V and J ends were trimmed by 0 bases and 5 bases, with 21 bases remaining between them. The CDR3 has 18 residues. Looked up from germline, CDR1 is MNHEY and CDR2 is SMNVEV (reference sequence).